These 23 T cell receptor beta chains originate from one sample sequenced in a study of metastatic and nonmetastatic thyroid tumors. Treatment of any kind had been given to no patient before thyroid surgery. Using MiXCR, TCRdb reanalyzed the PCR reads. The sample includes around 26,000 clones, 22% of them seen just once. Sequenced material: blood. Every receptor here comes from a female donor with papillary thyroid cancer or a benign thyroid nodule (not recorded which). Some clones in this sample may be carry-over from other donors' samples.

This clone has only a few counts. The chain is built from TRBV6-2 or TRBV6-3 and TRBJ2-7; 9 bases are a match to TRBD2. Germline values: CDR1 MNHEY, CDR2 SVGEGT. Trimming removed 4 bases from V and 6 bases from J; junction bases left unmatched: 4. The CDR3 spans 13 residues. The DNA of the CDR3 is TGTGCCAGCAGTTTGGGACTAGCCCTCGAGCAGTACTTC. Protein product: CASSLGLALEQYF.

This clone has ten or more counts. J is TRBJ2-5 and V is TRBV12-3 or TRBV12-4; TRBD1 matches 10 bases. V was pared by 4 bases and J by 5 bases, with 10 bases of the junction left unmatched. This CDR3 spans 16 amino acids. CDR3: CASSSGTGDRGETQYF. As DNA, the CDR3 is TGTGCCAGCAGTTCCGGGACAGGGGATCGGGGCGAGACCCAGTACTTC.

This clone was picked up many times. The chain uses TRBV4-3 and TRBJ1-3, with D uncertain. V lost 0 bases to trimming and J lost 0 bases, with 9 bases between them. The CDR3 runs to 16 residues. Per the germline V gene, CDR1 is LGHNA and CDR2 is YSLEER. The CDR3 here is CASSQEEGASGNTIYF. CDR3 bases: TGCGCCAGCAGCCAAGAAGAGGGCGCCTCTGGAAACACCATATATTTT.

CDR3 in amino acids: CASSQDHSYGYTF. In DNA, the CDR3 is TGCGCCAGCAGCCAGGACCACTCCTATGGCTACACCTTC. The chain is built from TRBV5-1 and TRBJ1-2; D unclear. Trimming took 4 bases from V and 4 from J, leaving 11 bases between them. The CDR3 spans 13 residues. Germline loops: CDR1 SGHRS, CDR2 YFSETQ. Based on the CDR3 plus reference TRBV5-1 and TRBJ1-2, the full variable domain is KAGVTQTPRYLIKTRGQQVTLSCSPISGHRSVSWYQQTPGQGLQFLFEYFSETQRNKGNFPGRFSGRQFSNSRSEMNVSTLELGDSALYLCASSQDHSYGYTFGSGTRLTVV.

This clone is medium-sized within its sample. The CDR3 is CSARDLLAGEEQYF. DNA for the CDR3: TGCAGTGCTAGAGATCTACTAGCGGGAGAAGAGCAGTACTTC. The J gene is TRBJ2-7, the V gene TRBV20-1, with TRBD2 matching 11 bases. The CDR3 extends over 14 amino acids. Germline CDR1 and CDR2: DFQATT and SNEGSKA (reference sequence). The ends lost 0 bases at V and 7 bases at J; junction bases unmatched: 5.

As for this clone: The germline gene is not matched at one end of the junction; a read error may be the cause. Written as DNA, the CDR3 is TGTGCCGCCAGTGATCCTGCAACGGGGCAGGTTCATGAGCAGTTCTTC. This codes for CAASDPATGQVHEQFF. The gene calls are TRBV24-1 and TRBJ2-1; D is perhaps TRBD1 or TRBD2 (5 bases each). Germline V gene sequence: CDR1 KGHDR, CDR2 SFDVKD. This CDR3 region has 16 residues.

This clone is labeled as medium-sized. The chain carries TRBV7-3 and TRBJ1-2; possible D gene TRBD1, 5 bases. From germline, CDR1 is SGHTA and CDR2 FQGTGA. CDR3 length: 13 residues. V lost 5 bases to trimming and J lost 7 bases, with 14 bases between them. The CDR3 nucleotides are TGTGCCAGCAGCCCGATGGGGGGAGGTGGCTACACCTTC. It specifies CASSPMGGGGYTF.

For this clone: Sequence at one end of the junction differs from germline and may be a read error. CDR3 in DNA: TGTGCCAGCAGCTTAGCGGGGGGTGCGTACAATGAGCAGTGCTTC. It encodes CASSLAGGAYNEQCF. V and J are TRBV7-2 and TRBJ2-1; tentative D call: TRBD2 (6 bases). The germline V gene has CDR1 SGHTA and CDR2 FQGNSA. CDR3 length: 15 amino acids.

In this sample, this clone turned up many times. V is TRBV7-6 and J is TRBJ2-3; no clear D. The length of the CDR3 is 13 residues. CDR1 SGHVS and CDR2 FNYEAQ come from the germline V gene. V shed 1 base and J shed 3 bases, with 5 bases lying between them. The CDR3 here is CASSLVLTDTQYF. CDR3 in DNA: TGTGCCAGCAGCTTAGTTCTAACAGATACGCAGTATTTT.

This clone was seen repeatedly, ten times or more. With a much larger clone just one base away, this may be a read error. In the same sample, other DNA sequences code for this CDR3. The V call is TRBV20-1, the J call TRBJ1-1; D is unclear. The V gene's germline CDR1 is DFQATT and CDR2 SNEGSKA (reference sequence). Trimming shortened V by 7 bases and J by 8 bases, and 5 bases separated the two germline ends. This CDR3 contains 8 residues. The CDR3 is CSGTEAFF. Here the CDR3 DNA reads TGCAGTGGGACCGAAGCTTTCTTT.

At least ten counts were recorded for this clone. The chain is built from TRBV11-2 and TRBJ2-2; D gene uncertain. The germline gives CDR1 SGHAT, CDR2 FQNNGV. V lost 7 bases and J 6 bases, leaving 12 bases between the germline ends. This CDR3 has 13 amino acids. CDR3 nucleotides: TGTGCCAGCACCAGGATAACGTCCGGGGAGCTGTTTTTT. This translates into CASTRITSGELFF.

The DNA of the CDR3 is TGTGCCAGCAGCGTCACAGGGGGGAACACCGGGGAGCTGTTTTTT. As protein: CASSVTGGNTGELFF. The rearrangement uses TRBV6-1 and TRBJ2-2, with 8 positions matching TRBD1. Unmatched junction bases numbered 4, after V lost 6 bases and J lost 1 base. CDR3 length equals 15 residues. Looked up from germline, CDR1 is MNHNS and CDR2 is SASEGT.

By its share, this clone is medium-sized (0.01 to 0.1%). V and J are TRBV19 and TRBJ2-7; TRBD1 matches at 9 bases. Germline-derived CDR1 and CDR2 are LNHDA and SQIVND (reference sequence). Trimming cost V 8 bases and J 5 bases; bases outside gene matches: 7. The CDR3 spans 13 residues. The CDR3 DNA sequence: TGTGCCAGTGGGGGGACAGGGTATAACGAGCAGTACTTC. As protein: CASGGTGYNEQYF.

V and J are TRBV20-1 and TRBJ1-2, with D unresolved. Trimming left V 8 bases short and J 1 base short, with 17 bases between. This CDR3 region has 14 residues. The germline gives CDR1 DFQATT, CDR2 SNEGSKA (reference sequence). As DNA, the CDR3 is TGCAGTCCTACCCCGCGAGTGAGTAACTATGGCTACACCTTC. Translated: CSPTPRVSNYGYTF.

There are many counts of this clone. The chain links TRBV9 to TRBJ2-3; no reliable D call. Looked up from germline, CDR1 is SGDLS and CDR2 is YYNGEE. The CDR3 has 12 amino acids. The V and J ends lost 7 bases and 2 bases respectively, with 8 bases between them. DNA for the CDR3: TGTGCCAGCGGGTCTAACACAGATACGCAGTATTTT. Translation: CASGSNTDTQYF.

The rearrangement uses TRBV20-1 and TRBJ2-7, with 7 bases aligning to TRBD2. Per germline, CDR1 DFQATT and CDR2 SNEGSKA (reference sequence). There are 12 residues in the CDR3. Trimming cost V 0 bases and J 4 bases; bases outside gene matches: 0. The CDR3 spells CSAREREYEQYF. The CDR3 region has the DNA TGCAGTGCTAGAGAGCGGGAGTACGAGCAGTACTTC.

This clone was seen repeatedly, ten times or more. The chain carries TRBV6-1 and TRBJ1-4, with 12 nucleotides matching TRBD1. V gave up 3 bases and J gave up 6 bases; unmatched junction bases: 11. The CDR3 consists of 18 residues. Germline CDR1 MNHNS, CDR2 SASEGT. The CDR3: CASSEISGTGGDYEKLFF. CDR3 nucleotide sequence: TGTGCCAGCAGTGAGATATCCGGGACAGGGGGCGATTATGAAAAACTGTTTTTT.

The chain carries TRBV7-2 and TRBJ1-1; D call uncertain. Trimming took 5 bases from V and 5 from J, leaving 15 bases between them. In germline, CDR1 is SGHTA, CDR2 FQGNSA. The CDR3 covers 14 residues. In DNA form, the CDR3 reads TGTGCCAGCAGCCCGGGTCATGGGTGGACTGAAGCTTTCTTT. Protein sequence: CASSPGHGWTEAFF.

This clone was found many times. The chain uses TRBV2 and TRBJ1-2, with D possibly TRBD1 on 6 matching bases. Deletions cut 5 bases from V and 6 bases from J, with 10 bases between. CDR1 is SNHLY, CDR2 FYNNEI, per germline. This CDR3 comprises 12 residues. The CDR3: CASSTGRDGYTF. The CDR3 DNA sequence: TGTGCCAGCAGTACAGGGCGGGATGGCTACACCTTC. The whole variable domain, remainder taken from reference TRBV2 and TRBJ1-2, is EPEVTQTPSHQVTQMGQEVILRCVPISNHLYFYWYRQILGQKVEFLVSFYNNEISEKSEIFDDQFSVERPDGSNFTLKIRSTKLEDSAMYFCASSTGRDGYTFGSGTRLTVV.

This clone was seen many times. V usage is TRBV20-1 and J usage is TRBJ2-5; 7 positions agree with TRBD2. This CDR3 contains 12 residues. CDR1 and CDR2 from the germline V gene are DFQATT and SNEGSKA (reference sequence). The ends lost 2 bases at V and 9 bases at J; junction bases unmatched: 6. In DNA, the CDR3 is TGCAGTGCTAGAAGTTCGGGGGGAGCCCAGTACTTC. It is translated as CSARSSGGAQYF.

Relative to its sample, this clone is medium-sized. The rearrangement uses TRBV6-2 or TRBV6-3 and TRBJ1-2; tentatively, D is TRBD1 (5 bases). The CDR3 totals 14 residues. The germline gives CDR1 MNHEY, CDR2 SVGEGT. V dropped 3 bases and J dropped 8 bases, with 16 bases sitting between them. CDR3 region: CASSYSPGTEGYTF. DNA of the CDR3: TGTGCCAGCAGTTATTCTCCAGGGACGGAGGGCTACACCTTC.

On this clone: Compared with germline, one end of the junction differs, possibly owing to a read error. The chain has TRBV11-1 and TRBJ2-7, with D tentatively TRBD2 (6 bases). This CDR3 contains 16 residues. Germline assignment: CDR1 SGHAT and CDR2 FQDESV (reference sequence). The CDR3 loop reads CANSPHCTSRSYEQYF. CDR3 sequence (DNA): TGTGCCAACAGCCCCCATTGTACTAGCCGCTCCTACGAGCAGTACTTC.

This clone was seen repeatedly, ten times or more. The chain is built from TRBV5-1 and TRBJ1-1; no reliable D call. CDR1 and CDR2 (germline): SGHRS, YFSETQ. The CDR3 contains 13 residues. V lost 2 bases and J lost 0, with 5 bases in between. The CDR3 protein is CASSLAVNTEAFF. CDR3 nucleotide sequence: TGCGCCAGCAGCTTAGCGGTGAACACTGAAGCTTTCTTT.